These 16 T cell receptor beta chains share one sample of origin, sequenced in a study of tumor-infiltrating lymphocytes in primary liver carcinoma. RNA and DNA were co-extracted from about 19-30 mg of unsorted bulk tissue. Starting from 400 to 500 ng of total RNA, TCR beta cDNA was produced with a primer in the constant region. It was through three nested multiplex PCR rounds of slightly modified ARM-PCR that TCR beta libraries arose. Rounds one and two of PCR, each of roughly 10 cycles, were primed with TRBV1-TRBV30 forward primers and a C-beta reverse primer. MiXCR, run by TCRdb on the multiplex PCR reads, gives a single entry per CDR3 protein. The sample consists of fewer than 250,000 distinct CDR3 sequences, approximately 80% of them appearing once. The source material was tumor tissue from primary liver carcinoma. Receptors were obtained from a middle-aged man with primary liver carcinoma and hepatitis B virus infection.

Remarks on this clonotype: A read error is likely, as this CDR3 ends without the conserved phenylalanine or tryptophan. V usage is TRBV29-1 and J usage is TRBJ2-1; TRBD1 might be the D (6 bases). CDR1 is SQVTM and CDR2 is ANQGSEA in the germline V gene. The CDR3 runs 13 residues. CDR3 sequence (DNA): TGCATCTACTCCGGGACAAGTAACAATGAGCAGTTCTTA. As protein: CIYSGTSNNEQFL.

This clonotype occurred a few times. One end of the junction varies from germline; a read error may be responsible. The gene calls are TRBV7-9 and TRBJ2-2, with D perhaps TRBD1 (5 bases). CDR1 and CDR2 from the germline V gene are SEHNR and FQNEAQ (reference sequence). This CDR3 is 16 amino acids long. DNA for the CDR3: TGTGCCAGCAGTTTAGTCCTTCAGGGTTGTACCGGGGAGCTGTTTTTT. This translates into CASSLVLQGCTGELFF.

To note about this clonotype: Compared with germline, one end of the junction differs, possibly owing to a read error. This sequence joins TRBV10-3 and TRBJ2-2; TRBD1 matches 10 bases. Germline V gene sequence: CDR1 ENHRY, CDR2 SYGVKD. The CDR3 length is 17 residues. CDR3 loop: CDISESRTGGVVGELFF. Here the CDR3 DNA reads TGTGACATCAGTGAGTCGCGGACAGGGGGAGTAGTCGGGGAGCTGTTTTTT.

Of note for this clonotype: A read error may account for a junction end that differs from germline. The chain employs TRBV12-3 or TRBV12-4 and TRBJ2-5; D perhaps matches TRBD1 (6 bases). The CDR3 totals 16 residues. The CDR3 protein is CASCLSSGQGGETQYF. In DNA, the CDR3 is TGTGCCAGCTGTTTAAGCAGCGGTCAAGGGGGAGAGACCCAGTACTTC.

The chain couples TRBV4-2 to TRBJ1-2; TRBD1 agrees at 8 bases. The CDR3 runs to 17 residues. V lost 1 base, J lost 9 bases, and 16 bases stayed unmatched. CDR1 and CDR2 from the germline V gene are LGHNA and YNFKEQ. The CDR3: CASSQVGTGGAAKRYTF. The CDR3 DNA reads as TGTGCCAGCAGCCAAGTAGGGACAGGAGGCGCAGCGAAGCGCTACACCTTC.

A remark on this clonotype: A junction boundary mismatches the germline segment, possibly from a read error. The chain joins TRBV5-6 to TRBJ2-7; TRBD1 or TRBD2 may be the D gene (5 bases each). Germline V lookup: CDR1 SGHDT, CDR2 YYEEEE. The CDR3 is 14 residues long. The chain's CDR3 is CASCPGPGTIEQYF. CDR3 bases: TGCGCCAGCTGCCCGGGACCGGGTACGATAGAGCAGTACTTC.

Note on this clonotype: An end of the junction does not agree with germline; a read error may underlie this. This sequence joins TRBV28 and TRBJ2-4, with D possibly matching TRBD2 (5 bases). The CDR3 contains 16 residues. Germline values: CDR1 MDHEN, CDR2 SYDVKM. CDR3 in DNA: TGTGTCAGCGGCGATCAAGAGCCCATAGCCAAAAACATTCAGTACTTC. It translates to CVSGDQEPIAKNIQYF.

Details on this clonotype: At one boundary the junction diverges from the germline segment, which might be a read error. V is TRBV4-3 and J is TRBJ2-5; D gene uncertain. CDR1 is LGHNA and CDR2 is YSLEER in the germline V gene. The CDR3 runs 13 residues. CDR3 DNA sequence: TGCGCCAGCAGCCTAGCTTATGAAGAGACCCATTACTTC. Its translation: CASSLAYEETHYF.

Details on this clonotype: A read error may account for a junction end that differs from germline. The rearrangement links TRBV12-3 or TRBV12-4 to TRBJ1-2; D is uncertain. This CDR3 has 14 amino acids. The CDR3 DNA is TGTGACAGCAGCCCCTCGTGGACTAACTATGGCTACTCCTTC. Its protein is CDSSPSWTNYGYSF.

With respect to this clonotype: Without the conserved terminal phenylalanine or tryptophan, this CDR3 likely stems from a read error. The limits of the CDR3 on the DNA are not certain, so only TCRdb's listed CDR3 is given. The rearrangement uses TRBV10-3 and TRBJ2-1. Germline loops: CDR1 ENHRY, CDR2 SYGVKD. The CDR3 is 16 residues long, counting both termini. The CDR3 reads CAIRDLPTVSYNEQFL.

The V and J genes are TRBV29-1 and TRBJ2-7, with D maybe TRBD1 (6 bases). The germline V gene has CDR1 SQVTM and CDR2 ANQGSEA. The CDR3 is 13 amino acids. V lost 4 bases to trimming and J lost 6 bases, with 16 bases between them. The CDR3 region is CSVVGGGTGEQYF. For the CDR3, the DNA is TGCAGCGTTGTAGGGGGTGGGACCGGCGAGCAGTACTTC.

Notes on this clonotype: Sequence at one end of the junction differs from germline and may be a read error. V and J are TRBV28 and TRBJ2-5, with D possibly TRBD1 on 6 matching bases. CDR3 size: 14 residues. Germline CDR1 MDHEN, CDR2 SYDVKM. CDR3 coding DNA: TGTACCAGCAGTTCCAGGGGTACGCGGGAGACCCAGTACTTC. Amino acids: CTSSSRGTRETQYF.

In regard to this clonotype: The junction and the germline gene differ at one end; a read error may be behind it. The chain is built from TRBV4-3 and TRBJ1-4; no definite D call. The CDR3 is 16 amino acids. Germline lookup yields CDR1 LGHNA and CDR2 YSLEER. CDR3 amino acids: CASGQDLRVRNEKLFF. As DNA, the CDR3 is TGCGCCAGCGGCCAAGATCTTAGGGTACGAAATGAAAAACTGTTTTTT.

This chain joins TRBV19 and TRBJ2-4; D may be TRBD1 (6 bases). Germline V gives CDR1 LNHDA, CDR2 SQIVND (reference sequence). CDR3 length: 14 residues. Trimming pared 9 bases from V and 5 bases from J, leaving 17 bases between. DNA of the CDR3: TGTGCCAGAGGGGACATGTTTCCCCAAAACATTCAGTACTTC. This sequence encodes CARGDMFPQNIQYF.

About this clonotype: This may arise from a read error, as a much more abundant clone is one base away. In nucleotides, the CDR3 is TGTGCCACCCAACCGAAGGGAGGCCAAGAGACCCAGTACTTC. Its protein is CATQPKGGQETQYF. This rearrangement joins TRBV28 to TRBJ2-5; the D gene is possibly TRBD2 (6 bases). Germline values: CDR1 MDHEN, CDR2 SYDVKM. With 10 bases removed from V and 1 base from J, the gap between germline ends came to 16 bases. The CDR3 runs 14 residues.

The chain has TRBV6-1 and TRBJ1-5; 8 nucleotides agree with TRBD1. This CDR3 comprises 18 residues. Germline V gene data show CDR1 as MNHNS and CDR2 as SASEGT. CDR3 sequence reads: CISSPTGGRGKVNQPQHF. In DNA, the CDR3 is TGTATCAGCAGCCCAACAGGGGGACGGGGGAAAGTTAATCAGCCCCAGCATTTT.